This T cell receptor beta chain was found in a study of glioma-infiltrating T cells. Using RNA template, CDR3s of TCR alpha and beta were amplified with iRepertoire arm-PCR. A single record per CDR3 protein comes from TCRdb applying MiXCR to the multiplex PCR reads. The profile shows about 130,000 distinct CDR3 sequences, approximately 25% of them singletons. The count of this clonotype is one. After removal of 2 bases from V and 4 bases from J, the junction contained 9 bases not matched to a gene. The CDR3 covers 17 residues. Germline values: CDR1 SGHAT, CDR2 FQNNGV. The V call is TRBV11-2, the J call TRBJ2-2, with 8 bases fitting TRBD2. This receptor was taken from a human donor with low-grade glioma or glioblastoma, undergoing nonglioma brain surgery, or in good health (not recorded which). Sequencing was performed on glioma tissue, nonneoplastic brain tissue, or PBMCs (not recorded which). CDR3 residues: CASSLHPSGGRTGELFF. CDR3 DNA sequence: TGTGCCAGCAGCTTACACCCCAGCGGGGGACGCACCGGGGAGCTGTTTTTT.